This is a list of T cell receptor beta chains from one sample in a study of PD-1 blockade in mismatch repair-deficient tumors. TCRdb's copy holds only in-frame clones and misses some; the assay was immunoSEQ multiplex PCR. Found here are around 120,000 clones, roughly 90% of them singletons; the top ten hold 12%. The starting material was peripheral blood, obtained 72 weeks after starting pembrolizumab. Source of these receptors: an adult with mismatch repair-deficient cancer. The CDR3 runs from the conserved cysteine through the conserved F or W. D genes are given only for firm matches. Size values are once, few and many counts, or a class for expanded clones, and some rows have none.

d_call: TRBD1
j_call: TRBJ2-7
v_call: TRBV9
clone_size: few
cdr3_aa: CASSVTGASYEQYF
cdr3_nt: TGTGCCAGCAGCGTAACAGGGGCCTCCTACGAGCAGTACTTC

d_call: TRBD1
j_call: TRBJ2-2
v_call: TRBV29-1
clone_size: NA
cdr3_aa: CSVAFVGTDNTGELFF
cdr3_nt: TGCAGCGTTGCCTTTGTCGGGACAGATAACACCGGGGAGCTGTTTTTT

d_call: TRBD2
j_call: TRBJ2-1
v_call: TRBV7-2
clone_size: NA
cdr3_aa: CASSVLAGGIYNEQFF
cdr3_nt: TGTGCCAGCAGCGTCCTAGCGGGAGGTATCTACAATGAGCAGTTCTTC

d_call: NA
j_call: TRBJ2-7
v_call: TRBV30
clone_size: NA
cdr3_aa: CAWRMEGEQYF
cdr3_nt: TGTGCCTGGAGGATGGAGGGGGAGCAGTACTTC

d_call: TRBD2
j_call: TRBJ2-7
v_call: TRBV30
clone_size: NA
cdr3_aa: CAWSVPLAGVEQYF
cdr3_nt: TGTGCCTGGAGTGTTCCCCTAGCGGGAGTCGAGCAGTACTTC

d_call: TRBD2
j_call: TRBJ2-1
v_call: TRBV9
clone_size: NA
cdr3_aa: CASSGTSGRTYNEQFF
cdr3_nt: TGTGCCAGCAGCGGGACTAGCGGGAGAACCTACAATGAGCAGTTCTTC

d_call: TRBD2
j_call: TRBJ2-3
v_call: TRBV23-1
clone_size: NA
cdr3_aa: CASSQWPPGLDYYEDTQYF
cdr3_nt: TGCGCCAGCAGTCAATGGCCACCGGGACTAGATTATTATGAAGATACGCAGTATTTT

d_call: TRBD1
j_call: TRBJ2-7
v_call: TRBV5-1
clone_size: NA
cdr3_aa: CASSLTGGDYEQYF
cdr3_nt: TGCGCCAGCAGCCTTACAGGGGGAGACTACGAGCAGTACTTC

d_call: TRBD1
j_call: TRBJ2-5
v_call: TRBV19
clone_size: NA
cdr3_aa: CASAPGQGAETQYF
cdr3_nt: TGTGCCAGTGCCCCGGGACAGGGGGCGGAGACCCAGTACTTC

d_call: NA
j_call: TRBJ1-5
v_call: TRBV9
clone_size: NA
cdr3_aa: CASSQEGLSNQPQHF
cdr3_nt: TGTGCCAGCAGCCAAGAGGGTCTGAGCAATCAGCCCCAGCATTTT

d_call: TRBD2
j_call: TRBJ2-7
v_call: TRBV7-8
clone_size: NA
cdr3_aa: CASSFEFGGDYEQYF
cdr3_nt: TGTGCCAGCAGCTTCGAGTTCGGGGGGGATTACGAGCAGTACTTC

d_call: TRBD2
j_call: TRBJ2-1
v_call: TRBV7-2
clone_size: NA
cdr3_aa: CASSFPREGSSYNEQFF
cdr3_nt: TGTGCCAGCAGCTTTCCGCGGGAGGGGAGCTCCTACAATGAGCAGTTCTTC

d_call: NA
j_call: TRBJ1-5
v_call: TRBV19
clone_size: NA
cdr3_aa: CASTSNSGQPLNQPQHF
cdr3_nt: TGTGCCAGTACCTCGAATTCCGGACAGCCCTTGAATCAGCCCCAGCATTTT

d_call: NA
j_call: TRBJ2-5
v_call: TRBV19
clone_size: NA
cdr3_aa: CASSIFGEQETQYF
cdr3_nt: TGTGCCAGTAGTATCTTCGGGGAACAAGAGACCCAGTACTTC

d_call: TRBD2
j_call: TRBJ2-7
v_call: TRBV7-9
clone_size: NA
cdr3_aa: CASSPTGLASYEQYF
cdr3_nt: TGTGCCAGCAGCCCGACGGGACTAGCTTCTTACGAGCAGTACTTC

d_call: NA
j_call: TRBJ2-2
v_call: TRBV19
clone_size: NA
cdr3_aa: CASSIWDNTGELFF
cdr3_nt: TGTGCCAGTAGTATTTGGGACAACACCGGGGAGCTGTTTTTT

d_call: NA
j_call: TRBJ1-3
v_call: TRBV5-1
clone_size: NA
cdr3_aa: CASSSDGGSGNTIYF
cdr3_nt: TGCGCCAGCAGCTCGGATGGGGGCAGCGGAAACACCATATATTTT

d_call: TRBD2
j_call: TRBJ2-5
v_call: TRBV28
clone_size: NA
cdr3_aa: CASSPLAEETQYF
cdr3_nt: TGTGCCAGCAGCCCTCTAGCGGAAGAGACCCAGTACTTC

d_call: TRBD2
j_call: TRBJ2-1
v_call: TRBV29-1
clone_size: NA
cdr3_aa: CSAKSGTEKEGTSVNEQFF
cdr3_nt: TGCAGCGCCAAAAGCGGGACAGAGAAGGAAGGGACTAGCGTCAATGAGCAGTTCTTC

d_call: NA
j_call: TRBJ1-4
v_call: TRBV7-9
clone_size: NA
cdr3_aa: CASSPDTGGEKLFF
cdr3_nt: TGTGCCAGCAGCCCGGACACAGGTGGGGAAAAACTGTTTTTT

d_call: NA
j_call: TRBJ1-5
v_call: TRBV1
clone_size: NA
cdr3_aa: CTSSQPPPQDANAYSNQPQHF
cdr3_nt: TGCACCAGCAGCCAACCACCTCCCCAGGATGCAAACGCTTATAGCAATCAGCCCCAGCATTTT

d_call: TRBD2
j_call: TRBJ2-1
v_call: TRBV7-8
clone_size: NA
cdr3_aa: CASSWRTSGLYNEQFF
cdr3_nt: TGTGCCAGCAGCTGGCGGACTAGCGGGCTATACAATGAGCAGTTCTTC